This T cell receptor (beta chain) is from a study of a mutant IDH1 vaccine in newly diagnosed glioma. Study background: The treated group averaged approximately 42 years old and was roughly 62% male, around 38% female. Study-wide results and limits: Among top peripheral T cell clonotypes, changes seemed unrelated to pseudoprogression.

Germline trimming cut 5 bases from V and 0 bases from J; bases unmatched to any gene: 5. CDR1 is SGHTA, CDR2 FQGNSA, per germline. CDR3 length: 16 residues. To note about this clone: Its specificity is unknown.

Time point in this sample: baseline, week 1 (first vaccination visit). Documented treatment: pre-vaccination baseline after standard-of-care therapy. Astrocytomas that were new, WHO grade 3 or 4, IDH1-mutant and ATRX-lost were present in the donors. Only in-frame clones appear in the TCRdb table, and some are missing; sequencing was by immunoSEQ multiplex PCR. The sample contains 20,000 or so clones, about 85% of which appear only once. This chain uses TRBV7-2 with TRBJ2-3, with 10 bases that match TRBD2. The sequencing here drew on PBMCs, taken from a glioma patient treated with radiotherapy, temozolomide or both. The TCR was taken from a middle-aged man with glioma. Here the CDR3 reads CASSLLAGGSTDTQYF. CDR3 coding DNA: TGTGCCAGCAGCCTCTTAGCGGGGGGTAGCACAGATACGCAGTATTTT.